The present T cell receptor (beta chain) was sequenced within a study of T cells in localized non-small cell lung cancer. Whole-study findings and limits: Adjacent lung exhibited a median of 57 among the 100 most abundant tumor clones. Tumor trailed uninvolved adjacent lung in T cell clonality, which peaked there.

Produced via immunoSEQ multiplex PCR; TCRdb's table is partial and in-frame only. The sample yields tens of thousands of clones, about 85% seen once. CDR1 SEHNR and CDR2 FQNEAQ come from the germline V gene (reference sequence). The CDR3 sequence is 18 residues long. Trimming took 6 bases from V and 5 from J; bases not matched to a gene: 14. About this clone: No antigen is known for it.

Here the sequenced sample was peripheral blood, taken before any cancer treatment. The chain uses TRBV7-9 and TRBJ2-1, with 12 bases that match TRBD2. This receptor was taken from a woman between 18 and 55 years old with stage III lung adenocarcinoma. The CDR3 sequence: CASSKLAGGLDLHNEQFF. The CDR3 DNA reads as TGTGCCAGCAGTAAACTAGCGGGGGGCCTGGATCTCCACAATGAGCAGTTCTTC.